The 23 T cell receptor beta chains presented below share a single source sample, sequenced in a study of monozygotic twins with inflammatory bowel disease. Reprocessing the 5' RACE reads, TCRdb reports a single entry for every CDR3 protein and omits DNA. Its table records a few hundred thousand distinct CDR3 sequences. The sample was blood. These receptors were obtained from a human donor with ulcerative colitis or Crohn's disease, or a healthy co-twin of an affected twin (not recorded which).

The rearrangement uses TRBV6-5 and TRBJ2-2; TCRdb indicates TRBD1, and absent DNA this call remains unverified. Per the germline V gene, CDR1 is MNHEY and CDR2 is SVGAGI. The CDR3 has 15 residues. The CDR3 reads CASSYRTGFTGELFF.

The chain uses TRBV5-1 and TRBJ1-2. Germline assignment: CDR1 SGHRS and CDR2 YFSETQ. CDR3 length: 13 residues. This CDR3 is CASSLGEIGGYTF.

V is TRBV19 and J is TRBJ1-1; the TCRdb D gene call, TRBD1, has no DNA to confirm it. Germline CDR1 and CDR2: LNHDA and SQIVND (reference sequence). The CDR3 is 17 residues long. The CDR3 region is CASSQPGQGPLSTEAFF.

The CDR3: CATSRDLAVTNEKPFF. This chain links TRBV15 with TRBJ1-4. CDR3 size: 16 residues. Germline loops: CDR1 LNHNV, CDR2 YYDKDF (reference sequence).

Here the CDR3 reads CASSGQGTYEQYF. The genes are TRBV12-3 or TRBV12-4 and TRBJ2-7; TCRdb lists TRBD1, though no DNA is available to test this call. This CDR3 spans 13 amino acids.

The V call is TRBV27, the J call TRBJ2-1; TCRdb picks TRBD1, but there is no DNA to check that call. The CDR3 is 15 residues long. Germline V gene sequence: CDR1 MNHEY, CDR2 SMNVEV (reference sequence). CDR3 loop: CASSLGQPPQRGQFF.

The chain combines TRBV20-1 with TRBJ2-2; no DNA is available, so the TRBD1 call from TCRdb remains unchecked. The CDR3 contains 15 residues. Germline CDR1 reads DFQATT; CDR2 reads SNEGSKA (reference sequence). CDR3 residues: CSARRSLRQGGELFF.

The chain has TRBV2 and TRBJ1-6; without DNA, the TCRdb call of TRBD1 cannot be checked. There are 15 residues in the CDR3. Germline-derived CDR1 and CDR2 are SNHLY and FYNNEI. The CDR3 sequence is CASSGGTAYNSPLHF.

The V gene is TRBV7-2, the J gene TRBJ2-3; TCRdb returns TRBD2, unconfirmable since there is no DNA. The germline V gene encodes CDR1 SGHTA and CDR2 FQGNSA. CDR3 length: 14 amino acids. CDR3 loop: CASSRGTREGTQYF.

This chain links TRBV15 with TRBJ2-7. Germline values: CDR1 LNHNV, CDR2 YYDKDF (reference sequence). CDR3 length: 13 residues. The CDR3 loop reads CATSRDWGYEQYF.

The chain recombines TRBV5-1 with TRBJ2-5; TCRdb names TRBD2, which stays unverified in the absence of DNA. The CDR3 consists of 12 residues. Per germline, CDR1 SGHRS and CDR2 YFSETQ. CDR3 amino acids: CASSSNAGTQYF.

CDR3 region: CASRLGHMNTEAFF. The chain carries TRBV4-1 and TRBJ1-1; the D call from TCRdb, TRBD1, cannot be confirmed without DNA. The CDR3 is made up of 14 amino acids. Per germline, CDR1 MGHRA and CDR2 YSYEKL.

The J gene is TRBJ2-3, the V gene TRBV5-6. CDR3 size: 11 residues. Germline assignment: CDR1 SGHDT and CDR2 YYEEEE. The CDR3 here is CASSSSVAQYF.

V and J are TRBV29-1 and TRBJ1-1; without DNA, the TCRdb call of TRBD1 cannot be checked. Germline V lookup: CDR1 SQVTM, CDR2 ANQGSEA. The CDR3 sequence is 14 residues long. The CDR3 is CSAKQGTKNTEAFF.

The rearrangement links TRBV12-3 or TRBV12-4 to TRBJ2-7; the TCRdb call, TRBD1, lacks DNA for checking. This CDR3 is 16 amino acids long. This CDR3 reads CASSLVSTGRVYEQYF.

This sequence joins TRBV12-3 or TRBV12-4 and TRBJ1-4; TCRdb indicates TRBD1, and absent DNA this call remains unverified. This CDR3 is 14 amino acids long. CDR3 residues: CASSFRGMNEKLFF.

The gene calls are TRBV5-1 and TRBJ2-7. Germline lookup yields CDR1 SGHRS and CDR2 YFSETQ. The CDR3 is 15 residues long. The CDR3 loop reads CASSFGTFDIYEQYF.

The CDR3 here is CASSSAQTGRYGYTF. The rearrangement joins TRBV19 to TRBJ1-2; the TCRdb D gene call, TRBD1, has no DNA to confirm it. The CDR3 is 15 residues long. Looked up from germline, CDR1 is LNHDA and CDR2 is SQIVND (reference sequence).

This chain uses TRBV5-1 with TRBJ2-2; TCRdb indicates TRBD1, and absent DNA this call remains unverified. This CDR3 has 15 amino acids. The germline V gene has CDR1 SGHRS and CDR2 YFSETQ. CDR3: CASSLLQVDTGELFF.

The CDR3 sequence: CASSHHQGYEQYF. This rearrangement joins TRBV12-3 or TRBV12-4 to TRBJ2-7; the D call from TCRdb, TRBD1, cannot be confirmed without DNA. The CDR3 runs to 13 residues.

The chain is built from TRBV7-2 and TRBJ2-5; TCRdb designates TRBD2, a call that cannot be tested without DNA. The CDR3 has 12 residues. CDR1 is SGHTA, CDR2 FQGNSA, per germline. CDR3 sequence reads: CASSFGRETQYF.

The chain employs TRBV29-1 and TRBJ2-3. The CDR3 runs to 14 residues. Germline assignment: CDR1 SQVTM and CDR2 ANQGSEA. CDR3 protein: CSVGASHGADTQYF.

V usage is TRBV20-1 and J usage is TRBJ1-2; checking the TCRdb D call of TRBD1 is not possible without DNA. The CDR3 sequence is 16 residues long. CDR1 is DFQATT, CDR2 SNEGSKA, per germline (reference sequence). The CDR3 loop is CSARDQGLWGNYGYTF.